The present T cell receptor (beta chain) was sequenced within a study of post-analysis software for immune sequencing data. This clonotype appeared many times. Its target is unknown. Study-wide findings and caveats: TRBV segments more frequent in patients than in controls numbered about five and included TRBV5-6, TRBV5-1 and TRBV20-1.

Sequencing libraries made from TCR beta cDNA carried unique molecular identifiers. TCRdb ran MiXCR on the PCR reads and lists one entry per CDR3 protein. The sample records about 760,000 distinct CDR3 sequences, roughly 27% being singletons. Trimming took 0 bases from V and 1 from J, leaving 7 bases between them. The CDR3 extends over 16 amino acids. Germline CDR1 and CDR2: SGHTA and FQGNSA. The chain uses TRBV7-2 and TRBJ1-6, with a weak D call TRBD1 (6 bases). The receptor was isolated from a girl aged 5-17 years with multiple sclerosis. The sequenced sample was blood. CDR3: CASSLAGGSYNSPLHF. The CDR3 region has the DNA TGTGCCAGCAGCTTAGCAGGGGGTTCCTATAATTCACCCCTCCACTTT.